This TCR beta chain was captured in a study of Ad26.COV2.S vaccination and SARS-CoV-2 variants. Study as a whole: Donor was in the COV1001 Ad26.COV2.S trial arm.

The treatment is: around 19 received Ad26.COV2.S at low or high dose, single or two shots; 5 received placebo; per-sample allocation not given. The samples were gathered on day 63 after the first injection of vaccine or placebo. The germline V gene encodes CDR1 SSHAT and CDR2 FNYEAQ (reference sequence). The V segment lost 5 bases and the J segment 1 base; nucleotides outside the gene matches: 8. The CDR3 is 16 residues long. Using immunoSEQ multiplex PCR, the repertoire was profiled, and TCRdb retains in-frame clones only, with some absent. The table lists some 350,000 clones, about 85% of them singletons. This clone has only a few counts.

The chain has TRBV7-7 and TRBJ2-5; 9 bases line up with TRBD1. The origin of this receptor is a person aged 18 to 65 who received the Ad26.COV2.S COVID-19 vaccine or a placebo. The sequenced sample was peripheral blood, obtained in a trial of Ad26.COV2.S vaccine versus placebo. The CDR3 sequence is CASSKRTGAIQETQYF. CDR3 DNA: TGTGCCAGCAGCAAACGGACAGGGGCAATCCAAGAGACCCAGTACTTC.